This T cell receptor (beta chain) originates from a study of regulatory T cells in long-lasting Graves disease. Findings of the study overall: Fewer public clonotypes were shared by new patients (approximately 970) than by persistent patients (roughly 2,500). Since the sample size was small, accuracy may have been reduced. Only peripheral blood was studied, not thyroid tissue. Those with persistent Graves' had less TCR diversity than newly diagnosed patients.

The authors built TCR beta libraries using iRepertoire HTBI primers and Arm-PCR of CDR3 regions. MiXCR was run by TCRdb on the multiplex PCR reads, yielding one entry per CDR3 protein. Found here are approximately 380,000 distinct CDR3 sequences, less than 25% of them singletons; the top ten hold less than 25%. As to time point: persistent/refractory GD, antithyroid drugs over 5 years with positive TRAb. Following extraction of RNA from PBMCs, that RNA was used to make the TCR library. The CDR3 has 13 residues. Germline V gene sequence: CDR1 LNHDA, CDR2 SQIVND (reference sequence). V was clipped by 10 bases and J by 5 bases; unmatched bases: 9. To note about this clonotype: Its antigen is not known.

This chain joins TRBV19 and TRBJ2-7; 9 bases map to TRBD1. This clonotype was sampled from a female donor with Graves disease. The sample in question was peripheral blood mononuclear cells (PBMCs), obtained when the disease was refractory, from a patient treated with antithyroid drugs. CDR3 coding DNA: TGTGCCACAGCCGGGACAGGGAGGAACGAGCAGTACTTC. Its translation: CATAGTGRNEQYF.